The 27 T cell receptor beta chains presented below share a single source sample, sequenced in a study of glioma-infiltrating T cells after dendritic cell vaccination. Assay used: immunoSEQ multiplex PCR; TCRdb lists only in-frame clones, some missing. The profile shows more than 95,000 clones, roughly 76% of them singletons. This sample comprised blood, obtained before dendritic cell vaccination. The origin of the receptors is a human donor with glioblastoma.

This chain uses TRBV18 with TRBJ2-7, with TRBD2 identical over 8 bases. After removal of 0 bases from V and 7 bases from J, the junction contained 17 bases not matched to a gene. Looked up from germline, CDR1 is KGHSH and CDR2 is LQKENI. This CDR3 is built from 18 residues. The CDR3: CASSPPGKSWVVAGEQYF. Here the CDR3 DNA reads TGTGCCAGCTCACCACCGGGGAAAAGTTGGGTAGTAGCGGGAGAGCAGTACTTC.

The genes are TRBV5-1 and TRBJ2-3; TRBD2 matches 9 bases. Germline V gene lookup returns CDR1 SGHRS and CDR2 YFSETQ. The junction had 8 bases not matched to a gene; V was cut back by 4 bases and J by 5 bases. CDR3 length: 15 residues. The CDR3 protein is CASSQEAGGIDTQYF. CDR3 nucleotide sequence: TGCGCCAGCAGCCAGGAGGCGGGGGGGATAGATACGCAGTATTTT.

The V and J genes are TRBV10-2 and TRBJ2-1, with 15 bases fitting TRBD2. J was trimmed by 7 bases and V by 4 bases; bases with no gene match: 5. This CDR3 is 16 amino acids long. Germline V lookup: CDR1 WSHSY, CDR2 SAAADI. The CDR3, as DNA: TGCGCCAGCAGTGGATGGACTAGCGGGGGGGTAAATGAGCAGTTCTTC. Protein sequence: CASSGWTSGGVNEQFF.

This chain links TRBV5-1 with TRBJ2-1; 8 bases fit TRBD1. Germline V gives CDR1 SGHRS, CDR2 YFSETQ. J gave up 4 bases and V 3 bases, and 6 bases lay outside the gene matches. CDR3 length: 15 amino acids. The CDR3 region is CASSSGQDTYNEQFF. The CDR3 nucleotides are TGCGCCAGCAGCTCGGGACAGGATACGTACAATGAGCAGTTCTTC.

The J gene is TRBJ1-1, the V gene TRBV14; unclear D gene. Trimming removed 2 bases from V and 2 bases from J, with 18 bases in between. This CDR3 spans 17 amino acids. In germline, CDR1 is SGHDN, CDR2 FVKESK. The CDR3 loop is CASSQLGMGRINTEAFF. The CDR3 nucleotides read TGTGCCAGCAGCCAACTCGGGATGGGGAGGATAAACACTGAAGCTTTCTTT.

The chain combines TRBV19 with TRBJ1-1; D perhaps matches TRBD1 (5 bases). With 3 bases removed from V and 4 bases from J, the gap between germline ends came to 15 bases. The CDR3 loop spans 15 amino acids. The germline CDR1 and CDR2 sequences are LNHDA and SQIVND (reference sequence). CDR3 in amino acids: CASSIKIAGLTEAFF. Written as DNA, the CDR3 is TGTGCCAGTAGTATTAAGATAGCAGGGCTCACTGAAGCTTTCTTT.

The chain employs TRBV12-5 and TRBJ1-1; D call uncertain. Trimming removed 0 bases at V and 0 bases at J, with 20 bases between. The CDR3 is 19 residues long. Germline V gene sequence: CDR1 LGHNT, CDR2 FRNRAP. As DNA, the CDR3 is TGTGCTAGTGGTTTGGTACTTGGGGTCGGGGTTTCCCTGAACACTGAAGCTTTCTTT. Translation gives CASGLVLGVGVSLNTEAFF.

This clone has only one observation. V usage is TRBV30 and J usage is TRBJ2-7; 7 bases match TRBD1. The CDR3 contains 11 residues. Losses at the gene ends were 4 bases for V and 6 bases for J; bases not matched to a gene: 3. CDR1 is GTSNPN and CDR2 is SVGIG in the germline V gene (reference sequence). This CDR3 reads CAWTSGGEQYF. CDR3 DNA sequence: TGTGCCTGGACGTCAGGGGGCGAGCAGTACTTC.

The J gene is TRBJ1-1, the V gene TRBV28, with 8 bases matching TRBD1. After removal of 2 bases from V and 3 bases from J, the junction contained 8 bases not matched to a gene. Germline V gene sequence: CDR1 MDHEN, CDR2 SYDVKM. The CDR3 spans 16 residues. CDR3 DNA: TGTGCCAGCAGTTTAGTTGCGCAGGGGGCGCACACTGAAGCTTTCTTT. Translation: CASSLVAQGAHTEAFF.

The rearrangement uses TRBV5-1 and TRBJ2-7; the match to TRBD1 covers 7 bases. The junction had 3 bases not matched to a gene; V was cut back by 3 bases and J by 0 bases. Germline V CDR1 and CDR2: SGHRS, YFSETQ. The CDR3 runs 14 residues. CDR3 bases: TGCGCCAGCAGCTCCGGGACAGCCTCCTACGAGCAGTACTTC. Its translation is CASSSGTASYEQYF.

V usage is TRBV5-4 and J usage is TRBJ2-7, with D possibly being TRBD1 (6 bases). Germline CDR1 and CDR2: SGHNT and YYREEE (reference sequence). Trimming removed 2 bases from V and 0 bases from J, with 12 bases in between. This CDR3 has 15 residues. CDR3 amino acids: CASSFGRGSSYEQYF. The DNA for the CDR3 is TGTGCCAGCAGCTTCGGCAGGGGAAGCTCCTACGAGCAGTACTTC.

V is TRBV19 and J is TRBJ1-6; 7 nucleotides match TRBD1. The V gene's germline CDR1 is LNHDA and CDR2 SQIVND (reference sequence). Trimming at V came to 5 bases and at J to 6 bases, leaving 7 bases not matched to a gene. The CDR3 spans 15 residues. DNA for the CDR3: TGTGCCAGTAGTCCAAGACAGGGACTTAATTCACCCCTCCACTTT. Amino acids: CASSPRQGLNSPLHF.

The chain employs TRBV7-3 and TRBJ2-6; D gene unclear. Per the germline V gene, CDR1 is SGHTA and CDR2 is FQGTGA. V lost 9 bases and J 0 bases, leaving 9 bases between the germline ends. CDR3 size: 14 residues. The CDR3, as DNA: TGTGCCAGTTCACCAGACTCTGGGGCCAACGTCCTGACTTTC. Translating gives CASSPDSGANVLTF.

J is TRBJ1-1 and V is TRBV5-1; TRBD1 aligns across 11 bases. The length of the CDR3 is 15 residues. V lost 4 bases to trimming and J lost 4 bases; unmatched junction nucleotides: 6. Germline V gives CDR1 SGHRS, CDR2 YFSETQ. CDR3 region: CASSKDRGQGTEAFF. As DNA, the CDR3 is TGCGCCAGCAGCAAGGACAGGGGGCAGGGCACTGAAGCTTTCTTT.

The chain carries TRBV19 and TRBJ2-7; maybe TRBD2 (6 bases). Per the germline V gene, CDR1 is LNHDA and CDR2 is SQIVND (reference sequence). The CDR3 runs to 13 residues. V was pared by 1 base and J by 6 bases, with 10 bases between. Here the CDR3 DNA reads TGTGCCAGTAGTATAGCAGGCGGGGTCGAGCAGTACTTC. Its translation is CASSIAGGVEQYF.

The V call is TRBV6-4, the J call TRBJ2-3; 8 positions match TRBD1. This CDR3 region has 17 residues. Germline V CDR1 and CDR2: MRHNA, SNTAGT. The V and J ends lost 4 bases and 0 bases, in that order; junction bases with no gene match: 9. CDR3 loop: CASSASSRDRSTDTQYF. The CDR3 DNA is TGTGCCAGCAGTGCCTCGTCCCGGGACAGGAGCACAGATACGCAGTATTTT.

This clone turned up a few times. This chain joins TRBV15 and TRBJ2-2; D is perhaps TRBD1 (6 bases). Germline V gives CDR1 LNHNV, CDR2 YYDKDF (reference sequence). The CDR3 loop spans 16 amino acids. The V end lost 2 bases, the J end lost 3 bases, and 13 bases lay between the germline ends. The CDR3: CATSRLGQLYTGELFF. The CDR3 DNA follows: TGTGCCACCAGCAGACTTGGACAGCTTTACACCGGGGAGCTGTTTTTT.

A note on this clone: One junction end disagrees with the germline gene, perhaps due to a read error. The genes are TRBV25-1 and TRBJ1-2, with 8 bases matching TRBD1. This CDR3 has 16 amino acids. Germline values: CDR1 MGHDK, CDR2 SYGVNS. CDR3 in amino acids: CASSEFDRGFPGGYLF. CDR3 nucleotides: TGTGCCAGCAGTGAATTCGACAGGGGTTTTCCTGGTGGCTACCTCTTC.

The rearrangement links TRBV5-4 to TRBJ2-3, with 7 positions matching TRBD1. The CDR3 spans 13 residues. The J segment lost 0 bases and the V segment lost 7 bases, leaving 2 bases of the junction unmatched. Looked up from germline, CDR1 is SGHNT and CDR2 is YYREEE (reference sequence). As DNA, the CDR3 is TGTGCCAGCCGGGACAGCAGCACAGATACGCAGTATTTT. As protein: CASRDSSTDTQYF.

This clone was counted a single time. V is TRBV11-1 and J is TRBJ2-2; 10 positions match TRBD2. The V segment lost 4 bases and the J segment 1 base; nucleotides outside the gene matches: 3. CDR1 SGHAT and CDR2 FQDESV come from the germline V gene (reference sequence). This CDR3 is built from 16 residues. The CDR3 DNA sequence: TGTGCCAGCAGCTCCAGACTAGCGGGGAACACCGGGGAGCTGTTTTTT. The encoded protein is CASSSRLAGNTGELFF.

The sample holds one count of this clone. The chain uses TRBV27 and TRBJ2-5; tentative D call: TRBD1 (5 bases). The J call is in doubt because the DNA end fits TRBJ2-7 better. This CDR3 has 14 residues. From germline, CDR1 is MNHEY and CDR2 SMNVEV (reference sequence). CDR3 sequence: CASSHQGSTYEQYF. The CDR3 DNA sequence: TGTGCCAGCAGCCATCAGGGATCCACCTACGAGCAGTACTTC.

Written as DNA, the CDR3 is TGTGCCAGCAGCTTAGTTATTAGTCTAGCGGGGGTACCCTCTTCGACCCAGTACTTC. It codes for CASSLVISLAGVPSSTQYF. The genes are TRBV7-2 and TRBJ2-5; 10 nucleotides match TRBD2. The CDR3 loop spans 19 amino acids. The germline CDR1 and CDR2 sequences are SGHTA and FQGNSA. V shed 1 base, J shed 7 bases, and the junction held 18 bases outside the gene matches.

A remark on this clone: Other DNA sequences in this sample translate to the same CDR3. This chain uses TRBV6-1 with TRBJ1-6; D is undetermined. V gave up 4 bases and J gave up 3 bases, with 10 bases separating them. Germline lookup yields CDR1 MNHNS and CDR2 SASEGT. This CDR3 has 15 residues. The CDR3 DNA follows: TGTGCCAGCAGTGGGAGTCACAACTATAATTCACCCCTCCACTTT. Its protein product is CASSGSHNYNSPLHF.

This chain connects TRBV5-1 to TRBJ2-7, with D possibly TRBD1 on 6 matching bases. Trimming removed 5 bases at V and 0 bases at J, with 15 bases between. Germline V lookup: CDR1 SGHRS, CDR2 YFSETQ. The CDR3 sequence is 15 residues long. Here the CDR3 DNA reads TGCGCCAGCAGTGCCGGCAGGGGTGGCTCCTACGAGCAGTACTTC. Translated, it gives CASSAGRGGSYEQYF.

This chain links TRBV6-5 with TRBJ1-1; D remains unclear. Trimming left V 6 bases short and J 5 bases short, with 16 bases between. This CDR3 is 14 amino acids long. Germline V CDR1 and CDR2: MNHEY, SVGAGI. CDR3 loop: CASRVREGRTEAFF. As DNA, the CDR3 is TGTGCCAGCAGGGTCCGGGAGGGTCGGACTGAAGCTTTCTTT.

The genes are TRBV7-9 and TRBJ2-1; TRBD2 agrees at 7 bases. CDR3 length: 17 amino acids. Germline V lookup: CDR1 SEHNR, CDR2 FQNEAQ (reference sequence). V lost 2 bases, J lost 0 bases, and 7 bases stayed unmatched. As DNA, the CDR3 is TGTGCCAGCAGCTTACCCATGTCGGGGGGCTCCTACAATGAGCAGTTCTTC. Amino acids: CASSLPMSGGSYNEQFF.

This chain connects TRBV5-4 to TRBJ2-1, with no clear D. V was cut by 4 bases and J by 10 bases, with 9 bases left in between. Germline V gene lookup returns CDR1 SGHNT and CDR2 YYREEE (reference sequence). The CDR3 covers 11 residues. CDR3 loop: CASSNLREQFF. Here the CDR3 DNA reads TGTGCCAGCAGCAACCTCCGGGAGCAGTTCTTC.